The source of this T cell receptor beta chain is a study of T-cell reconstitution after alpha-beta-depleted transplantation in children. Study-wide findings and caveats: Alpha-beta T cells about two months after transplant reportedly derived from several hundred expanded graft clones. At one year after transplant, newly produced T cells mostly accounted for T-cell counts and diversity. Diversity of TCRbeta at day 60 was high in some patients, arising from surviving recipient T cells and thymic progenitors.

During its preparation, the TCRbeta library received unique molecular identifiers. TCRdb re-analysed the PCR reads in MiXCR, keeping a single row per CDR3 protein. The top ten hold about 15% of the sample, which has 450,000 to 550,000 distinct CDR3 sequences, around 10% seen once. There are 14 residues in the CDR3. The V and J ends lost 1 base and 6 bases respectively, with 10 bases between them. The germline gives CDR1 MNHNS, CDR2 SASEGT. In the case of this clonotype: As yet, its antigen is unknown.

The V and J genes are TRBV6-1 and TRBJ2-1; D not resolved. The material sequenced was PBMCs, mostly from graft donor cells, taken 180 days after TCRalphabeta/CD19-depleted stem cell transplant. The receptor comes from a female patient between 2 and 10 years old who had a stem cell transplant for aplastic anemia, so the T cells may come from the graft donor. The CDR3 DNA is TGTGCCAGCAGTGAAGGGGCTCTCCCCAATGAGCAGTTCTTC. It specifies CASSEGALPNEQFF.